This T cell receptor (beta chain) was obtained from a study of blood T cell repertoires in COVID-19. Background on the study: The origin of the acute and convalescent COVID-19 samples was the United States, Italy and Spain. PBMCs, B-cell-depleted T cells, or T cells were the source of the cDNA or gDNA that made up the material.

In the original workflow: The authors estimated nucleated cell counts from reference gene primer amplification. The protocol was immunoSEQ multiplex PCR, while the TCRdb copy is restricted to in-frame clones and leaves out a portion. That table is the source of V, J and clone size, and D and trimming were worked out from the DNA. The sample gives about 100,000 clones, roughly nine tenths of which show up once; about 1.5% is in the top ten. This CDR3 has 12 residues. Looked up from germline, CDR1 is LGHNT and CDR2 is FRNRAP. V was pared by 6 bases and J by 4 bases, with 7 bases between. The clonotype was recovered from a human donor with active COVID-19. The donor label of this sample is uncertain. Sequencing was performed on peripheral blood. This chain connects TRBV12-5 to TRBJ1-3; D unclear. CDR3 protein: CASGEQGNTIYF. CDR3 nucleotide sequence: TGTGCTAGTGGGGAACAGGGAAACACCATATATTTT.